The TCR beta chain described here comes from a study of T-cell reconstitution after alpha-beta-depleted transplantation in children. TCRbeta library preparation incorporated unique molecular identifiers. One entry per CDR3 protein results from TCRdb running MiXCR on the PCR reads. The table includes approximately 240,000 distinct CDR3 sequences, roughly a tenth detected once. CDR1 is PRHDT and CDR2 is FYEKMQ in the germline V gene (reference sequence). The CDR3 has 13 residues. V lost 6 bases to trimming and J lost 5 bases, with 13 bases between them. This clonotype was counted at least ten times. The sequence was obtained from a human donor who donated a stem cell graft to a child with SCID. The gene calls are TRBV13 and TRBJ2-5; D gene ambiguous. The sample was PBMCs from the stem cell graft donor, taken from the stem cell graft. The CDR3 DNA is TGTGCCAGCAGTACAGTGAATCTGGAGACCCAGTACTTC. It yields the protein CASSTVNLETQYF.